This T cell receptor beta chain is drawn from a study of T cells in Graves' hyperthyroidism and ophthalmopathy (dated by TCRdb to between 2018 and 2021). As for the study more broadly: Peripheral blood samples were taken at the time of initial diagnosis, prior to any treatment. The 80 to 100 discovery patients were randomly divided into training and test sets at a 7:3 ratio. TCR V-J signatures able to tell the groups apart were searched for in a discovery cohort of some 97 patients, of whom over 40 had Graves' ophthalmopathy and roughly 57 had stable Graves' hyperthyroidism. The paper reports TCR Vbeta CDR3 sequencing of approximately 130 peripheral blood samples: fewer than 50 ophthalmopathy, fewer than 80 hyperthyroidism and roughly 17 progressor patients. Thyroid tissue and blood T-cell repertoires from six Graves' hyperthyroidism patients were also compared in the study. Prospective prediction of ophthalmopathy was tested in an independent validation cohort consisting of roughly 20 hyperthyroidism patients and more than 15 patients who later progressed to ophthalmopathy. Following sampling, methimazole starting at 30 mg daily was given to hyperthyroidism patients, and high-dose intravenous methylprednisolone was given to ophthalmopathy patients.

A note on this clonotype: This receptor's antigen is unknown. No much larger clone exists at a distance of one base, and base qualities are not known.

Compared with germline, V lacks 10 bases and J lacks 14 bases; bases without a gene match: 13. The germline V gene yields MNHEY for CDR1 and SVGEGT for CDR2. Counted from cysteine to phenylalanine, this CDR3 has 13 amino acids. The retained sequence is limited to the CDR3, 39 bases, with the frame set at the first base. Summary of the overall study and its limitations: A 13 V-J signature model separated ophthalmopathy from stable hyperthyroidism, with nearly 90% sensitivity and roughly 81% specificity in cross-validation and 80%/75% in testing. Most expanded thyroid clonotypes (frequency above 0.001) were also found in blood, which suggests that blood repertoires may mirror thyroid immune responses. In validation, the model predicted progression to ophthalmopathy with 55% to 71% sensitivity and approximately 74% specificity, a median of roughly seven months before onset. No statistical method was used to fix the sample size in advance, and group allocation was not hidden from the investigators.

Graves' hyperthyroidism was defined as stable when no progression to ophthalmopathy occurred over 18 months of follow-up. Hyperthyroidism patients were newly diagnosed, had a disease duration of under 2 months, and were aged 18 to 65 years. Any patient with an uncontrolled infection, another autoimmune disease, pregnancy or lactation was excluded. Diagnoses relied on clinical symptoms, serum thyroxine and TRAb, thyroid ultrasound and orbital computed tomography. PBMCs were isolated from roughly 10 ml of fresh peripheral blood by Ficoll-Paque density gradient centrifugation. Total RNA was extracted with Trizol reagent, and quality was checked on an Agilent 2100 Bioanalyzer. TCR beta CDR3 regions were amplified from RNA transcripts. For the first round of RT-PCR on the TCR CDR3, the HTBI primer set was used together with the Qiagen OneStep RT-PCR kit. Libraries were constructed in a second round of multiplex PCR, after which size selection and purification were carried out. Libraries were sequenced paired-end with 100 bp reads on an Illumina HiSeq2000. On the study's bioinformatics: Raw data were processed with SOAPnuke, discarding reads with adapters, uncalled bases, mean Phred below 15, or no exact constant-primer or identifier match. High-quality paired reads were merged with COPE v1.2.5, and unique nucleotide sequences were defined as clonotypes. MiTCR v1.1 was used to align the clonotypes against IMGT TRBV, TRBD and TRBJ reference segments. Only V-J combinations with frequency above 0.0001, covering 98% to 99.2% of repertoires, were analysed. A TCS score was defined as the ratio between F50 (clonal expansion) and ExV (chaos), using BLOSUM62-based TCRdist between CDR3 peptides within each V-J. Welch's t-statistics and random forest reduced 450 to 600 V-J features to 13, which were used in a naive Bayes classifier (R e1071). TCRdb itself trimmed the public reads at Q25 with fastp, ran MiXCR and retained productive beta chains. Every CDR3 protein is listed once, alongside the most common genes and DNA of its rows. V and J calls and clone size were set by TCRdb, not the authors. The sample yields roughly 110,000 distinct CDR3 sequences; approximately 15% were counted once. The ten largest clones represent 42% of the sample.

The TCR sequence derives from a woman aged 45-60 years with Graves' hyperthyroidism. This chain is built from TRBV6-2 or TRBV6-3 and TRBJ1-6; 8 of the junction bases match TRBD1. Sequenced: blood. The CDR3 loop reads CATGTGGRESLHF. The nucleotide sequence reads TGTGCCACTGGGACAGGCGGCCGGGAGTCCCTCCACTTT.